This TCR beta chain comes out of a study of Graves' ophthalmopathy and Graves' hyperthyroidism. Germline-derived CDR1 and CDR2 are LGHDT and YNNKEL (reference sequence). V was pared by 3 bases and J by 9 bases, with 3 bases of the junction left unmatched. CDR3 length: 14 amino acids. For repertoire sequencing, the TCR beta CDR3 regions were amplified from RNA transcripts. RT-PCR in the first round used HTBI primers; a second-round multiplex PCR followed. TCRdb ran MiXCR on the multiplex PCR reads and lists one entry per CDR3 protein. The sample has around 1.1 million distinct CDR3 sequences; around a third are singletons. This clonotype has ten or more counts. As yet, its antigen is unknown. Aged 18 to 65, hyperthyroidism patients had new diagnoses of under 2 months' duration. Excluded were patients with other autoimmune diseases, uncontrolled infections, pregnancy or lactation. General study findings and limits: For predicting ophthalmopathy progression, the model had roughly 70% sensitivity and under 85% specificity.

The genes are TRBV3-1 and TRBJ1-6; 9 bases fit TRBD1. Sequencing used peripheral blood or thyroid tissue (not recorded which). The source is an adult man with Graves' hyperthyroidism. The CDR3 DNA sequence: TGTGCCAGCAGCCAGGGACAGGGTGTTTCACCCCTCCACTTT. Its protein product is CASSQGQGVSPLHF.